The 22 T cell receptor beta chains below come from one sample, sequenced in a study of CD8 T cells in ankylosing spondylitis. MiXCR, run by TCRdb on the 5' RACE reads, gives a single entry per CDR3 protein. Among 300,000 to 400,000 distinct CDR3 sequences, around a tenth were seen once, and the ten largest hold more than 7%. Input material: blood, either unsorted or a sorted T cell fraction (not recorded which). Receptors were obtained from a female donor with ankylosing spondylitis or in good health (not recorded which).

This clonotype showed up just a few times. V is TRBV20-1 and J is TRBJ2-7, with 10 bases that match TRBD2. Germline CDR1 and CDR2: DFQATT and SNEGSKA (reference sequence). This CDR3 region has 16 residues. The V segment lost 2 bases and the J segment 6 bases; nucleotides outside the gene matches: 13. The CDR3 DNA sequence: TGCAGTGCTAGATGGGCTAGCGGGGGCCACCCTCTCGAGCAGTACTTC. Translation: CSARWASGGHPLEQYF.

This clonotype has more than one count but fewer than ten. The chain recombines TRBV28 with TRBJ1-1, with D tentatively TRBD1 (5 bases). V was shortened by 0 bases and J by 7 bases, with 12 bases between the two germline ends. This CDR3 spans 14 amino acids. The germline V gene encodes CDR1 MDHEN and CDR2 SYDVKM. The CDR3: CASSLWEGSGEAFF. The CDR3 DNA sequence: TGTGCCAGCAGTTTATGGGAGGGGTCGGGTGAAGCTTTCTTT.

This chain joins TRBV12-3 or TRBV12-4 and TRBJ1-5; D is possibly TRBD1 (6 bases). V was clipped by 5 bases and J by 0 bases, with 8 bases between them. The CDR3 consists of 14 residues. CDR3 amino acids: CASSGTNSNQPQHF. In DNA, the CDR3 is TGTGCCAGCAGTGGGACAAATAGCAATCAGCCCCAGCATTTT.

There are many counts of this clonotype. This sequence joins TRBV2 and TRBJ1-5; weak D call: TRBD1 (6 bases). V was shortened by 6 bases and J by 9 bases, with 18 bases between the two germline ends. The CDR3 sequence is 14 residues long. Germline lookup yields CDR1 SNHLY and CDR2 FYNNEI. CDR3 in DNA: TGTGCCAGCAGAGACAGGACAGCCCGGGGGCCCCAGCATTTT. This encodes CASRDRTARGPQHF.

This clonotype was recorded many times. The CDR3: CAISDGGVYEQYF. The CDR3 region has the DNA TGTGCCATCAGTGACGGCGGGGTCTACGAGCAGTACTTC. The chain recombines TRBV10-3 with TRBJ2-7, with D perhaps TRBD2 (6 bases). Germline V gene lookup returns CDR1 ENHRY and CDR2 SYGVKD. Trimming took 3 bases from V and 3 from J, leaving 9 bases between them. The CDR3 covers 13 residues.

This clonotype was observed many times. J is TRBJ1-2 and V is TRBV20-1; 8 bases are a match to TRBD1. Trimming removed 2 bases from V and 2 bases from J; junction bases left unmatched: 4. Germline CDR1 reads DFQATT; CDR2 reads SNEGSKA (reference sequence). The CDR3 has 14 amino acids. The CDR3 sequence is CSARPRTGNYGYTF. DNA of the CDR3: TGCAGTGCTAGACCACGGACAGGGAACTATGGCTACACCTTC.

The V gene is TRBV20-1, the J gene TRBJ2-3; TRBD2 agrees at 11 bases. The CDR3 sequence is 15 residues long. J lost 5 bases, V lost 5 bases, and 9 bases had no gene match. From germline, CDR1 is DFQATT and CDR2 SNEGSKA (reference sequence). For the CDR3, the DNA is TGCAGTGCTGGACATGGACTAGCGGGTGGAGATACGCAGTATTTT. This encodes CSAGHGLAGGDTQYF.

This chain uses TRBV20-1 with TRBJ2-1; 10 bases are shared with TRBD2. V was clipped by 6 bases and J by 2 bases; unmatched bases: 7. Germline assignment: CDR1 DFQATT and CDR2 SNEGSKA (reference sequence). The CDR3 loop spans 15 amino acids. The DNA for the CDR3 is TGCAGTGCGAATAGAGCGGGGGGGACCTACAATGAGCAGTTCTTC. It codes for CSANRAGGTYNEQFF.

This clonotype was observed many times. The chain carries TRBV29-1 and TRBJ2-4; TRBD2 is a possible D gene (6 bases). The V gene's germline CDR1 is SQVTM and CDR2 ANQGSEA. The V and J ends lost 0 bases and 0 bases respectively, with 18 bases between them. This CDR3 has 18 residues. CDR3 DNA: TGCAGCGTTGAAGATCCCCGGGGGAGAGGGCTAGCCAAAAACATTCAGTACTTC. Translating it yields CSVEDPRGRGLAKNIQYF.

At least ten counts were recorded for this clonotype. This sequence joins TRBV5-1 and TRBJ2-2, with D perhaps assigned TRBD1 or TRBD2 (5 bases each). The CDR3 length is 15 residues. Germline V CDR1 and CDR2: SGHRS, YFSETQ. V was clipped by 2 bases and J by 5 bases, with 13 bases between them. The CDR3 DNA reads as TGCGCCAGCAGCTTCCCCGGGACCGTAACCGGGGAGCTGTTTTTT. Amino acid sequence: CASSFPGTVTGELFF.

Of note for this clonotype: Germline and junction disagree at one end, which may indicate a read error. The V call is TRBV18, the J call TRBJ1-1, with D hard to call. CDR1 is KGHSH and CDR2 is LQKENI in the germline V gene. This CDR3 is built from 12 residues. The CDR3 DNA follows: TGTGCCGGCTCACCCCTGGACACTGAAGCTTTCTTT. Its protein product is CAGSPLDTEAFF. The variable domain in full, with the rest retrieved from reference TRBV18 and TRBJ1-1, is NAGVMQNPRHLVRRRGQEARLRCSPMKGHSHVYWYRQLPEEGLKFMVYLQKENIIDESGMPKERFSAEFPKEGPSILRIQQVVRGDSAAYFCAGSPLDTEAFFGQGTRLTVV.

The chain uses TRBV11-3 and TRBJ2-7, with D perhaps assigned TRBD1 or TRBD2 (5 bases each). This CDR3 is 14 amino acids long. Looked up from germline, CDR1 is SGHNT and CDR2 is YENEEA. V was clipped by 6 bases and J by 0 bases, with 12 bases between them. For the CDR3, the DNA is TGTGCCAGCAGTTTGGGGGTAAACTCCTACGAGCAGTACTTC. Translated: CASSLGVNSYEQYF.

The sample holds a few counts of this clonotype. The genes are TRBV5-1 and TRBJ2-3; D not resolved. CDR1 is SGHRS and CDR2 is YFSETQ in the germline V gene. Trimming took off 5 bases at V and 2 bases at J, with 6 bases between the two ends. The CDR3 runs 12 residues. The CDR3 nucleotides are TGCGCCAGCAGGGCGAACACAGATACGCAGTATTTT. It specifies CASRANTDTQYF.

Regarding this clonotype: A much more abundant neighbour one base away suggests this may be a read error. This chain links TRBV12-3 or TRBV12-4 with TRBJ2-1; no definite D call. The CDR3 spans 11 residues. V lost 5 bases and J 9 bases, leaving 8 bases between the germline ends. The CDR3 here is CASSQWGEQFF. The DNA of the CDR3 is TGTGCCAGCAGTCAGTGGGGTGAGCAGTTCTTC.

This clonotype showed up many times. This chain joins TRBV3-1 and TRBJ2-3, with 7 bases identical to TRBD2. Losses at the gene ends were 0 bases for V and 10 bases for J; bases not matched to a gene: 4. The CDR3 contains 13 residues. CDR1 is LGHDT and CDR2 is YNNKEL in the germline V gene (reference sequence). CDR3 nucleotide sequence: TGTGCCAGCAGCCAAGATCCCGGACTAGCGCAGTATTTT. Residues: CASSQDPGLAQYF.

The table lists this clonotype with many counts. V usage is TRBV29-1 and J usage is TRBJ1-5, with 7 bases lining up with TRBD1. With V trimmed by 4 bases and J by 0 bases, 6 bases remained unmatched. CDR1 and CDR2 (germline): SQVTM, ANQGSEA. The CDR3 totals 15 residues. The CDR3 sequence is CSVGLTGDSNQPQHF. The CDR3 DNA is TGCAGCGTTGGCCTTACAGGGGATAGCAATCAGCCCCAGCATTTT.

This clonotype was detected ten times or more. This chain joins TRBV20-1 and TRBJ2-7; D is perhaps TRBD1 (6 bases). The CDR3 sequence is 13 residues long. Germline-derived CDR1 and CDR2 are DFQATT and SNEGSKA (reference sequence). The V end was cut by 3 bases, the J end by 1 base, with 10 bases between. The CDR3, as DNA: TGCAGTGCTAGTGGGGGCGCGTCCTACGAGCAGTACTTC. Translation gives CSASGGASYEQYF.

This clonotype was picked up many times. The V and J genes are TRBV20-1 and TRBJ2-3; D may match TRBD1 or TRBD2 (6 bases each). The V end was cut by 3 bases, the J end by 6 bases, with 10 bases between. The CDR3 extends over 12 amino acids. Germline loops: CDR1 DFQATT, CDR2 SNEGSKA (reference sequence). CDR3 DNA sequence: TGCAGTGCTAGCGGGGGCCGGGATACGCAGTATTTT. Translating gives CSASGGRDTQYF.

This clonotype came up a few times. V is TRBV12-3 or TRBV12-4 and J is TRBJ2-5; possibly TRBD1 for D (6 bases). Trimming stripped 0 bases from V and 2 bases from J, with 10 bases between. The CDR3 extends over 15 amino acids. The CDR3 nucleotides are TGTGCCAGCAGTTTAGCGGGACAACGACAAGAGACCCAGTACTTC. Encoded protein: CASSLAGQRQETQYF.

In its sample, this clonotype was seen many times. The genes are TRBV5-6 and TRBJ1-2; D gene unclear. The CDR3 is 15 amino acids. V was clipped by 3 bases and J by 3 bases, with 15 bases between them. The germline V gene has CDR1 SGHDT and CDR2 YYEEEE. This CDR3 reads CASSSVSGIDYGYTF. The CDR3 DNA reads TGTGCCAGCAGCTCTGTGTCCGGGATTGACTATGGCTACACCTTC.

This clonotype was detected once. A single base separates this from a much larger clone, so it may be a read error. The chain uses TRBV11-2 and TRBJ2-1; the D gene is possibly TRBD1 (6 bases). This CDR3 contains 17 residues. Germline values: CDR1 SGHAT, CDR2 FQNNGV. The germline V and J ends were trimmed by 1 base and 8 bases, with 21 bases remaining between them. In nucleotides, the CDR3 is TGTGCCAGCAGCTTAGTCCTACAGGGTGAGAACAACTATGAGCAGTTCTTC. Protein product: CASSLVLQGENNYEQFF.

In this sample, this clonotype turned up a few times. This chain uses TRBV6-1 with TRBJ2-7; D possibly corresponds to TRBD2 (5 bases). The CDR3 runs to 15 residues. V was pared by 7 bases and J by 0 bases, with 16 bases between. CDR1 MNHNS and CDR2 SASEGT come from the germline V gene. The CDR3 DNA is TGTGCCAGCATCGAGCGGCAGTGGGGCTCCTACGAGCAGTACTTC. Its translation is CASIERQWGSYEQYF.